These T cell receptor beta chains were read from a single sample in a study of T cells in Graves' hyperthyroidism and ophthalmopathy. TCRdb independently ran MiXCR on the multiplex PCR reads; one entry per CDR3 protein. The profile shows roughly 170,000 distinct CDR3 sequences, just under 9.5% of them singletons. The sequenced sample consisted of blood. The receptor source for this set is a woman under 30 with Graves' hyperthyroidism that later progressed to Graves' ophthalmopathy. The CDR3 runs from the conserved cysteine through the conserved F or W. The D gene is left open where the match is weak. Some rows have no size entry. The others give once, few or many, or a class for an expanded clone.

TRBD1	many	TRBV11-3	TRBJ1-5	CASSSRRTGVNQPQHF	TGTGCCAGCAGCTCCCGCAGGACAGGGGTCAATCAGCCCCAGCATTTT
NA	NA	TRBV20-1	TRBJ2-1	CSARDPYSARNEQFF	TGCAGTGCTAGAGATCCCTATTCCGCGCGTAATGAGCAGTTCTTC
TRBD2	NA	TRBV7-8	TRBJ2-7	CASSLELGLAGDSSYEQYF	TGTGCCAGCAGCTTGGAGTTGGGACTAGCGGGAGATAGCTCCTACGAGCAGTACTTC
NA	once	TRBV27	TRBJ2-1	CASSPRGTFYNEQFF	TGTGCCAGCAGTCCCAGGGGGACTTTCTACAATGAGCAGTTCTTC
NA	NA	TRBV6-2/TRBV6-3	TRBJ1-2	CASSVILGTKSDGYTF	TGTGCCAGCAGTGTCATTTTGGGGACGAAAAGTGATGGCTACACCTTC
TRBD2	many	TRBV20-1	TRBJ2-7	CSARDRGSGSGEQYF	TGCAGTGCTAGAGATCGCGGTAGCGGGAGCGGCGAGCAGTACTTC
TRBD2	many	TRBV12-3/TRBV12-4	TRBJ2-7	CASSLGAGDVNEQYF	TGTGCCAGCAGTTTAGGCGCGGGAGACGTGAACGAGCAGTACTTC
NA	NA	TRBV7-9	TRBJ1-1	CASRSTGMNTGAFF	TGTGCCAGCAGATCCACAGGCATGAACACTGGAGCTTTCTTT
NA	many	TRBV5-6	TRBJ1-1	CASSFPVRFGNTEAFF	TGTGCCAGCAGCTTCCCCGTTCGGTTTGGGAACACTGAAGCTTTCTTT
NA	few	TRBV5-4	TRBJ2-2	CASSLPRGNTGELFF	TGTGCCAGCAGCTTGCCCCGGGGAAACACCGGGGAGCTGTTTTTT
NA	many	TRBV12-3/TRBV12-4	TRBJ1-4	CASSLGVGVSEKLFF	TGTGCCAGCAGTTTGGGGGTAGGGGTGTCGGAAAAACTGTTTTTT
TRBD1	few	TRBV25-1	TRBJ2-1	CASGWTGSYNEQFF	TGTGCCAGCGGGTGGACAGGGAGCTACAATGAGCAGTTCTTC
NA	few	TRBV9	TRBJ2-1	CASSVSSAGSHNEQFF	TGTGCCAGCAGCGTTTCCTCGGCGGGCTCCCACAATGAGCAGTTCTTC
NA	NA	TRBV19	TRBJ1-4	CARGHSIPTNEKLFF	TGTGCCAGAGGTCACAGCATACCAACTAATGAAAAACTGTTTTTT
TRBD1	many	TRBV6-1	TRBJ1-5	CASRIQGASNQPQHF	TGTGCCAGCAGGATACAGGGGGCTAGCAATCAGCCCCAGCATTTT
NA	few	TRBV19	TRBJ1-6	CASSSTVTTLGNSPLHF	TGTGCCAGTAGTTCGACAGTTACGACTCTAGGGAATTCACCCCTCCACTTT
NA	many	TRBV7-9	TRBJ2-1	CASSPRVSAGINEQFF	TGTGCCAGCAGCCCTCGTGTGTCGGCAGGGATCAATGAGCAGTTCTTC
NA	many	TRBV6-1	TRBJ1-5	CASSERDFQPQHF	TGTGCCAGCAGTGAACGGGATTTTCAGCCCCAGCATTTT
NA	many	TRBV11-2	TRBJ2-7	CASSSGWEQYF	TGTGCCAGCAGCTCAGGGTGGGAGCAGTACTTC
TRBD1	many	TRBV29-1	TRBJ1-1	CSVDRGIRGNTEAFF	TGCAGCGTGGACAGGGGGATAAGGGGGAACACTGAAGCTTTCTTT
TRBD2	many	TRBV30	TRBJ2-1	CAWSVGGRATEQFF	TGTGCCTGGAGTGTAGGCGGGAGGGCCACTGAGCAGTTCTTC
TRBD1	many	TRBV29-1	TRBJ2-2	CSAERAGGNTGELFF	TGCAGCGCCGAAAGGGCAGGGGGAAACACCGGGGAGCTGTTTTTT
NA	few	TRBV5-5	TRBJ2-1	CASGPTVELAPYNEQFF	TGTGCCAGCGGGCCCACCGTGGAGCTAGCGCCTTACAATGAGCAGTTCTTC
TRBD1	many	TRBV20-1	TRBJ1-1	CSAQFGTANTEAFF	TGCAGTGCTCAGTTCGGGACAGCGAACACTGAAGCTTTCTTT
NA	few	TRBV28	TRBJ1-5	CASSSPPGLRDQPQHF	TGTGCCAGCAGTTCTCCTCCCGGGCTCCGCGATCAGCCCCAGCATTTT
TRBD1	many	TRBV6-1	TRBJ1-1	CASRKTMGGRGLRSTEAFF	TGTGCCAGCAGAAAGACTATGGGAGGCAGGGGGCTAAGGAGCACTGAAGCTTTCTTT
TRBD1	NA	TRBV20-1	TRBJ1-6	CSASRGDRDYNSPLHF	TGCAGTGCTAGTAGAGGGGACAGGGACTATAATTCACCCCTCCACTTT
TRBD1	many	TRBV12-3/TRBV12-4	TRBJ2-1	CASTRGQGSEQFF	TGTGCCAGCACCAGGGGGCAAGGGAGTGAGCAGTTCTTC
NA	NA	TRBV28	TRBJ1-4	CASGQDSNERLFF	TGTGCCAGCGGCCAAGACAGTAATGAAAGACTGTTTTTT
TRBD1	many	TRBV20-1	TRBJ1-2	CSAAQGDYGYTF	TGCAGTGCTGCACAGGGGGACTATGGCTACACCTTC
NA	many	TRBV20-1	TRBJ2-5	CSARPLGETQYF	TGCAGTGCTAGACCCCTAGGGGAGACCCAGTACTTC
NA	many	TRBV7-8	TRBJ2-7	CAIWRAGDYEQYF	TGTGCCATATGGCGAGCAGGGGACTACGAGCAGTACTTC
TRBD1	many	TRBV20-1	TRBJ1-5	CSAQTGSSNQPQHF	TGCAGTGCACAGACAGGGAGTAGCAATCAGCCCCAGCATTTT
NA	many	TRBV18	TRBJ1-2	CASSPRSGDSNYGYTF	TGTGCCAGCTCACCCAGATCAGGGGATTCAAACTATGGCTACACCTTC
NA	many	TRBV2	TRBJ1-5	CASSESGAHQPQHF	TGTGCCAGCAGTGAATCAGGGGCGCATCAGCCCCAGCATTTT
NA	many	TRBV12-3/TRBV12-4	TRBJ1-5	CASSLAGGPDQPQHF	TGTGCCAGCAGTTTAGCAGGGGGGCCCGATCAGCCCCAGCATTTT
NA	many	TRBV29-1	TRBJ2-1	CSVGRPRTKSYNEQFF	TGCAGCGTTGGGAGGCCCCGGACCAAATCCTACAATGAGCAGTTCTTC
NA	many	TRBV20-1	TRBJ2-3	CSARVRVEGRGTDTQYF	TGCAGTGCTAGAGTTCGGGTGGAGGGCCGCGGCACAGATACGCAGTATTTT
TRBD1	many	TRBV15	TRBJ1-6	CATSQPEQGTYSPLHF	TGTGCCACCAGCCAACCGGAACAGGGGACGTACTCACCCCTCCACTTT
TRBD2	many	TRBV11-2	TRBJ2-5	CASSLVAGAYQETQYF	TGTGCCAGCAGCTTAGTAGCGGGGGCGTACCAAGAGACCCAGTACTTC
TRBD1	many	TRBV6-1	TRBJ2-1	CASSNRDRAYNEQFF	TGTGCCAGCAGTAACCGGGACAGGGCCTACAATGAGCAGTTCTTC
NA	many	TRBV9	TRBJ1-1	CASSPRPEHGEAFF	TGTGCCAGCAGCCCGCGACCCGAACACGGTGAAGCTTTCTTT
NA	many	TRBV20-1	TRBJ2-7	CSASSGGGWSSYEQYF	TGCAGTGCGTCCTCTGGGGGCGGGTGGAGCTCCTACGAGCAGTACTTC
NA	NA	TRBV12-3/TRBV12-4	TRBJ1-2	CASSLVGAYSGYTF	TGTGCCAGCAGTTTAGTGGGGGCATACTCTGGCTACACCTTC
TRBD1	many	TRBV7-6	TRBJ1-6	CASSLDRGGNSPLHF	TGTGCCAGCAGCTTGGACAGGGGTGGCAATTCACCCCTCCACTTT
TRBD1	many	TRBV5-1	TRBJ1-1	CASSIGQGTEAFF	TGCGCCAGCAGCATAGGACAGGGCACTGAAGCTTTCTTT
NA	few	TRBV5-6	TRBJ1-4	CASSERGERGKLFF	TGTGCCAGCAGCGAACGGGGAGAACGGGGAAAACTGTTTTTT
NA	many	TRBV20-1	TRBJ1-1	CSARESGSTEAFF	TGCAGTGCTAGGGAATCAGGGAGCACTGAAGCTTTCTTT
NA	many	TRBV2	TRBJ2-1	CASSEVVTHTYNEQFF	TGTGCCAGCAGTGAAGTTGTGACCCATACCTACAATGAGCAGTTCTTC
TRBD1	few	TRBV10-3	TRBJ2-3	CAIRTGTGMSNGDTQYF	TGTGCCATCAGGACCGGGACAGGGATGAGCAATGGAGATACGCAGTATTTT
NA	few	TRBV20-1	TRBJ2-2	CSAWGGQENTGELFF	TGCAGTGCGTGGGGGGGGCAGGAAAACACCGGGGAGCTGTTTTTT
NA	many	TRBV4-1	TRBJ2-5	CASSQDLARGRPQYF	TGCGCCAGCAGCCAAGATCTGGCCAGGGGGAGGCCCCAGTACTTC
TRBD1	NA	TRBV6-1	TRBJ1-2	CASSGDTGAFYGYTF	TGTGCCAGCAGTGGTGATACAGGGGCGTTCTATGGCTACACCTTC
NA	many	TRBV5-5	TRBJ1-5	CASSLRGASNQPQHF	TGTGCCAGCAGCTTGCGAGGGGCTAGCAATCAGCCCCAGCATTTT
NA	NA	TRBV27	TRBJ1-3	CASSLYVGNTIYF	TGTGCCAGCAGTTTATACGTTGGAAACACCATATATTTT
NA	many	TRBV10-3	TRBJ1-1	CAISESRDPTEAFF	TGTGCCATCAGTGAGTCGAGGGATCCCACTGAAGCTTTCTTT
NA	few	TRBV3-1	TRBJ1-2	CASSLSGFYGYTF	TGTGCCAGCAGCCTGTCAGGTTTTTATGGCTACACCTTC
NA	many	TRBV19	TRBJ1-1	CASSNRDVAEAFF	TGTGCCAGTAGTAACCGGGACGTAGCTGAAGCTTTCTTT
NA	few	TRBV20-1	TRBJ2-1	CSARDVESSYNEQFF	TGCAGTGCTAGAGATGTAGAAAGCTCCTACAATGAGCAGTTCTTC